The 30 T cell receptor beta chains below all came from one sample that was sequenced in a study of read filtering for tumor transcriptome and immune sequencing. Molecular barcoded adaptors covering alpha/delta and beta/gamma chains were used on about 390 ng RNA. From the reads, TCRdb called clonotypes with MiXCR, one entry per CDR3 protein. The repertoire holds 46,000 or so distinct CDR3 sequences, roughly 19% seen once, with 15% in the top ten. Material for sequencing was a population of CD138-negative cells sorted from bone marrow. These receptors came from a donor aged 40 or over with multiple myeloma.

This chain joins TRBV7-2 and TRBJ2-5; a possible D gene is TRBD2 (7 bases). The ends were cut back, 0 bases at V and 1 base at J, with 24 bases in the middle. Germline lookup yields CDR1 SGHTA and CDR2 FQGNSA. This CDR3 is 20 amino acids long. CDR3 in amino acids: CASSLARDGGPMMFQETQYF. The CDR3 coding sequence is TGTGCCAGCAGCTTAGCCCGGGACGGGGGGCCAATGATGTTCCAAGAGACCCAGTACTTC.

This clonotype was recorded many times. The CDR3 nucleotides are TGCAGCGTTGAGGGGGATGGCTACACCTTC. Its protein product is CSVEGDGYTF. The chain carries TRBV29-1 and TRBJ1-2, with a weak D call TRBD1 (5 bases). V lost 3 bases to trimming and J lost 6 bases, with 5 bases between them. The CDR3 sequence is 10 residues long. CDR1 is SQVTM, CDR2 ANQGSEA, per germline.

In its sample, this clonotype was seen many times. The rearrangement joins TRBV24-1 to TRBJ2-5; possibly TRBD1 for D (6 bases). Trimming pared 6 bases from V and 4 bases from J, leaving 14 bases between. Germline CDR1 and CDR2: KGHDR and SFDVKD. The CDR3 spans 14 residues. The CDR3 loop is CATSIGTSLETQYF. The CDR3 DNA reads as TGTGCCACCAGTATTGGGACATCCCTAGAGACCCAGTACTTC.

Remarks on this clonotype: Given the absence of the conserved phenylalanine or tryptophan at the CDR3 end, a read error is likely. The chain has TRBV28 and TRBJ2-7; TRBD1 matches 8 bases. The CDR3 runs 15 residues. From germline, CDR1 is MDHEN and CDR2 SYDVKM. CDR3 sequence (DNA): TGTGTCAGCAGTCAGATGCGGACAGGGAACTACGAGCAGTACTCC. Its protein product is CVSSQMRTGNYEQYS.

This clonotype was counted at least ten times. The chain uses TRBV20-1 and TRBJ1-1; D is uncertain. The V end lost 3 bases, the J end lost 4 bases, and 15 bases lay between the germline ends. This CDR3 comprises 14 residues. Germline-derived CDR1 and CDR2 are DFQATT and SNEGSKA (reference sequence). The DNA of the CDR3 is TGCAGTGCTAGTACGGCGGGGTCCGTCACTGAAGCTTTCTTT. Translated: CSASTAGSVTEAFF.

This clonotype was recorded at least ten times. V gene TRBV29-1 combines with J gene TRBJ2-5; D ambiguous. V was trimmed by 6 bases and J by 7 bases, leaving 18 bases between them. Germline-derived CDR1 and CDR2 are SQVTM and ANQGSEA. The CDR3 extends over 13 amino acids. For the CDR3, the DNA is TGCAGCGTATCGCCTCCGGAGACACCGACCCAGTACTTC. Amino acids: CSVSPPETPTQYF.

This clonotype was seen only once. Since a far larger clone is one base different, this is likely a read error. Here the CDR3 reads CASSYRGETEAFF. Here the CDR3 DNA reads TGTGCCAGCAGCTACAGGGGGGAGACTGAAGCTTTCTTT. This chain links TRBV12-3 or TRBV12-4 with TRBJ1-1; 8 bases are shared with TRBD1. Trimming at V came to 6 bases and at J to 5 bases, leaving 5 bases not matched to a gene. The CDR3 consists of 13 residues.

This clonotype was seen repeatedly, ten times or more. The genes are TRBV11-2 and TRBJ2-7; D ambiguous. This CDR3 spans 13 amino acids. Per the germline V gene, CDR1 is SGHAT and CDR2 is FQNNGV. Deletions cut 7 bases from V and 3 bases from J, with 13 bases between. In DNA, the CDR3 is TGTGCCAGCAACCGCGGACCGCTCTACGAGCAGTACTTC. Protein product: CASNRGPLYEQYF.

This chain joins TRBV20-1 and TRBJ2-1; 7 nucleotides agree with TRBD2. The CDR3 runs to 13 residues. Germline V gene lookup returns CDR1 DFQATT and CDR2 SNEGSKA (reference sequence). Germline trimming cut 3 bases from V and 9 bases from J; bases unmatched to any gene: 8. The chain's CDR3 is CSASGGRWIEQFF. The DNA for the CDR3 is TGCAGTGCTAGCGGCGGGAGATGGATTGAGCAGTTCTTC.

On this clonotype itself: This clone may be a read error of a much larger clone one base away. The CDR3, as DNA: TGTGCCAGCAGCTCGGGGCAATTTGATGGCTACACCTTC. It specifies CASSSGQFDGYTF. The V call is TRBV11-3, the J call TRBJ1-2; D is possibly TRBD1 (5 bases). The germline V gene has CDR1 SGHNT and CDR2 YENEEA. V lost 4 bases to trimming and J lost 6 bases, with 12 bases between them. This CDR3 region has 13 residues.

This clonotype was counted at least ten times. This rearrangement joins TRBV20-1 to TRBJ2-7; 7 positions agree with TRBD2. V lost 5 bases and J lost 3; bases outside the gene matches: 7. This CDR3 is built from 13 residues. Germline V gene sequence: CDR1 DFQATT, CDR2 SNEGSKA (reference sequence). CDR3 sequence: CSAERGSSYEQYF. In DNA form, the CDR3 reads TGCAGTGCTGAACGCGGGAGTAGCTACGAGCAGTACTTC.

This clonotype was counted many times. The CDR3 loop reads CASSPSRETQYF. The CDR3, as DNA: TGTGCCAGCAGCCCATCGCGGGAGACCCAGTACTTC. The chain employs TRBV11-1 and TRBJ2-5; D gene unclear. V shed 5 bases and J shed 5 bases, with 9 bases lying between them. Germline V lookup: CDR1 SGHAT, CDR2 FQDESV (reference sequence). The CDR3 covers 12 residues. Complete variable domain (other parts from reference TRBV11-1 and TRBJ2-5): EAEVAQSPRYKITEKSQAVAFWCDPISGHATLYWYRQILGQGPELLVQFQDESVVDDSQLPKDRFSAERLKGVDSTLKIQPAELGDSAMYLCASSPSRETQYFGPGTRLLVL.

The chain links TRBV7-2 to TRBJ2-7; TRBD1 aligns across 7 bases. This CDR3 comprises 16 residues. Germline-derived CDR1 and CDR2 are SGHTA and FQGNSA. V was clipped by 8 bases and J by 7 bases; unmatched bases: 20. The CDR3 DNA sequence: TGTGCCAGCGGCTACCCCCGGGACAGAGGATTACGGGAGCAGTACTTC. Encoded protein: CASGYPRDRGLREQYF.

This clonotype came up many times. This chain joins TRBV10-3 and TRBJ2-5; D gene ambiguous. Trimming stripped 6 bases from V and 3 bases from J, with 5 bases between. The CDR3 length is 11 residues. Germline CDR1 ENHRY, CDR2 SYGVKD. Here the CDR3 reads CAIRTEETQYF. The CDR3, as DNA: TGTGCCATCAGGACGGAAGAGACCCAGTACTTC.

This clonotype was seen many times. The chain employs TRBV29-1 and TRBJ2-3; 9 bases fit TRBD1. The CDR3 is 19 amino acids. Germline V gives CDR1 SQVTM, CDR2 ANQGSEA. J lost 0 bases, V lost 7 bases, and 20 bases had no gene match. The CDR3 bases are TGCAGCGCTGACCATACACGCTTTGACAGGGGGGATAGCACAGATACGCAGTATTTT. This encodes CSADHTRFDRGDSTDTQYF.

This rearrangement joins TRBV2 to TRBJ1-2, with TRBD1 matching 8 bases. CDR1 is SNHLY, CDR2 FYNNEI, per germline. This CDR3 has 15 amino acids. V shed 0 bases, J shed 8 bases, and the junction held 8 bases outside the gene matches. This CDR3 reads CASSEANTGGNGYTF. For the CDR3, the DNA is TGTGCCAGCAGTGAAGCCAATACAGGGGGTAACGGCTACACCTTC.

This clonotype has more than one count but fewer than ten. The CDR3, as DNA: TGTGCCATCAGTGAGTCGCGGGACGTAGGGCAGCCCCAGCATTTT. This encodes CAISESRDVGQPQHF. V and J are TRBV10-3 and TRBJ1-5, with D possibly TRBD1 on 5 matching bases. The CDR3 is 15 residues long. Trimming left V 0 bases short and J 7 bases short, with 13 bases between. Germline V gene sequence: CDR1 ENHRY, CDR2 SYGVKD.

This clonotype was observed a few times. With a far larger clone one base away, a read error is the likely cause. The rearrangement uses TRBV7-9 and TRBJ1-4, with a weak D call TRBD1 (6 bases). Per the germline V gene, CDR1 is SEHNR and CDR2 is FQNEAQ (reference sequence). This CDR3 has 15 amino acids. For the CDR3, the DNA is TGTGCCAGCAGCTCCCACACCGCTAGGACAGATACGCAGTGTTTT. Amino acids: CASSSHTARTDTQCF.

This chain uses TRBV7-9 with TRBJ1-5; D is perhaps TRBD1 (5 bases). Trimming took off 7 bases at V and 4 bases at J, with 11 bases between the two ends. The germline CDR1 and CDR2 sequences are SEHNR and FQNEAQ (reference sequence). The CDR3 spans 13 residues. In DNA, the CDR3 is TGTGCCAGCACACTGGGGGGAAATCAGCCCCAGCATTTT. Its protein is CASTLGGNQPQHF.

The sample holds many counts of this clonotype. This rearrangement joins TRBV3-1 to TRBJ2-7; the D is unclear. The CDR3 runs 12 residues. Germline-derived CDR1 and CDR2 are LGHDT and YNNKEL (reference sequence). V lost 0 bases to trimming and J lost 7 bases, with 7 bases between them. This CDR3 reads CASSQESGEQYF. DNA of the CDR3: TGTGCCAGCAGCCAAGAGTCTGGAGAGCAGTACTTC.

This clonotype showed up many times. The chain joins TRBV4-1 to TRBJ2-2; 9 bases align to TRBD2. Germline CDR1 reads MGHRA; CDR2 reads YSYEKL. The CDR3 runs to 19 residues. Trimming at V came to 4 bases and at J to 5 bases, leaving 17 bases not matched to a gene. The CDR3 nucleotides read TGCGCCAGCAGCCGCCTGACAAATGCGGGAGGGGATAAAACCGGGGAGCTGTTTTTT. It specifies CASSRLTNAGGDKTGELFF.

This clonotype has a handful of counts. V gene TRBV20-1 combines with J gene TRBJ2-7; D not certain. Trimming removed 2 bases at V and 0 bases at J, with 11 bases between. The CDR3 totals 14 residues. Germline CDR1 and CDR2: DFQATT and SNEGSKA (reference sequence). CDR3 DNA sequence: TGCAGTGCTAGACGTCCCGATAGCTCCTACGAGCAGTACTTC. It encodes CSARRPDSSYEQYF.

Concerning this clonotype: One end of the junction does not line up with germline, which may come from a read error. The chain has TRBV4-1 and TRBJ1-1, with 7 bases fitting TRBD1. In germline, CDR1 is MGHRA, CDR2 YSYEKL. The CDR3 runs to 14 residues. Written as DNA, the CDR3 is TGCGCCAGCAGCCAAGAAGGGGGCGGGGCAGAAGCTCTCTTT. Translating it yields CASSQEGGGAEALF.

There are many counts of this clonotype. The genes are TRBV14 and TRBJ2-5; 7 nucleotides align to TRBD2. This CDR3 region has 15 residues. The germline gives CDR1 SGHDN, CDR2 FVKESK. V trimming: 3 bases; J trimming: 5 bases; junction bases outside the gene matches: 9. The DNA of the CDR3 is TGTGCCAGCAGCCACTGGGCGGGAGTCGGGGAGACCCAGTACTTC. Translation gives CASSHWAGVGETQYF.

This clonotype was recorded at least ten times. V is TRBV3-1 and J is TRBJ2-1; either TRBD1 or TRBD2 may fit D (6 bases each). V was pared by 5 bases and J by 8 bases, with 16 bases between. Germline-derived CDR1 and CDR2 are LGHDT and YNNKEL (reference sequence). The CDR3 extends over 14 amino acids. The CDR3 reads CASSAQMGGYEQFF. CDR3 in DNA: TGTGCCAGCAGCGCCCAAATGGGGGGCTATGAGCAGTTCTTC.

Many counts were recorded for this clonotype. This rearrangement joins TRBV3-1 to TRBJ2-3; no clear D gene. The V and J ends lost 1 base and 5 bases respectively, with 7 bases between them. Germline V gives CDR1 LGHDT, CDR2 YNNKEL (reference sequence). The CDR3 is 13 residues long. Written as DNA, the CDR3 is TGTGCCAGCAGCCAAGGCGCGGTAGATACGCAGTATTTT. Protein product: CASSQGAVDTQYF.

This clonotype was seen ten or more times. The V and J genes are TRBV5-4 and TRBJ2-3, with a tentative D call TRBD2 (6 bases). Trimming took 2 bases from V and 5 from J, leaving 12 bases between them. The CDR3 extends over 14 amino acids. The germline CDR1 and CDR2 sequences are SGHNT and YYREEE (reference sequence). The CDR3, as DNA: TGTGCCAGCAGCTTAAGAAGGGGAGGAGATACGCAGTATTTT. It codes for CASSLRRGGDTQYF. Filled out from reference TRBV5-4 and TRBJ2-3, the complete variable domain reads ETGVTQSPTHLIKTRGQQVTLRCSSQSGHNTVSWYQQALGQGPQFIFQYYREEENGRGNFPPRFSGLQFPNYSSELNVNALELDDSALYLCASSLRRGGDTQYFGPGTRLTVL.

This clonotype has at least ten counts. The rearrangement joins TRBV5-1 to TRBJ2-1; D is ambiguous. Germline-derived CDR1 and CDR2 are SGHRS and YFSETQ. Trimming took off 0 bases at V and 8 bases at J, with 6 bases between the two ends. The CDR3 has 12 amino acids. The CDR3 spells CASSLVKDEQFF. The CDR3 nucleotides read TGCGCCAGCAGCTTGGTTAAAGATGAGCAGTTCTTC.

This clonotype was seen repeatedly, ten times or more. The chain links TRBV5-1 to TRBJ2-1; 7 bases match TRBD2. CDR3 length: 18 residues. The germline CDR1 and CDR2 sequences are SGHRS and YFSETQ. V lost 4 bases and J lost 4; bases outside the gene matches: 17. The CDR3 DNA reads as TGCGCCAGCAGCCGTTCTCCCTCCGGGGGAGGGTGGTACAATGAGCAGTTCTTC. This sequence encodes CASSRSPSGGGWYNEQFF.

In regard to this clonotype: This may come from a read error, since a much larger clone is one base off. The gene calls are TRBV20-1 and TRBJ2-1; 10 bases map to TRBD1. Gene TRBJ2-7 matches the end of the DNA better, so the J call may be wrong. Germline CDR1 DFQATT, CDR2 SNEGSKA (reference sequence). The CDR3 is 13 amino acids. The CDR3 nucleotides read TGCAGTGCTGCCCGGGACAGGGGCAATGAGCAGTACTTC. It yields the protein CSAARDRGNEQYF.